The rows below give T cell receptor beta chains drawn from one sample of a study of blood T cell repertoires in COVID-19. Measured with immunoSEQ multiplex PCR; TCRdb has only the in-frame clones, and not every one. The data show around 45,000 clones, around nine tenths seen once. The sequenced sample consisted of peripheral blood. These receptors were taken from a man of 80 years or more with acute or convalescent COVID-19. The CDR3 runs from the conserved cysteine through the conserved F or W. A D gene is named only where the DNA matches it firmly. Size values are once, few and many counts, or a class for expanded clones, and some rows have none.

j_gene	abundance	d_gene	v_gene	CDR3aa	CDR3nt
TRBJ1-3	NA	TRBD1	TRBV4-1	CASSTGGPGNTIYF	TGCGCCAGCAGTACAGGGGGCCCTGGAAACACCATATATTTT
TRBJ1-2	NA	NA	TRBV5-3	CARSWTTPSYGYTF	TGTGCCAGAAGCTGGACTACTCCCAGCTATGGCTACACCTTC
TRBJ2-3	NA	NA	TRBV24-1	CATSAAGFETDTQYF	TGTGCCACCAGTGCGGCAGGGTTTGAGACAGATACGCAGTATTTT
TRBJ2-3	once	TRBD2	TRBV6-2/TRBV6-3	CASSYLGGADTQYF	TGTGCCAGCAGTTACCTGGGGGGGGCAGATACGCAGTATTTT
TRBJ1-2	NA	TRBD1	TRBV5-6	CASSPGTGFGYTF	TGTGCCAGCAGCCCGGGGACAGGGTTTGGCTACACCTTC
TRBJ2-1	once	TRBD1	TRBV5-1	CASSLRQGAYNEQFF	TGCGCCAGCAGCTTGCGCCAGGGGGCCTACAATGAGCAGTTCTTC
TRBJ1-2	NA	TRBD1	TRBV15	CATSRTGTDGYTF	TGTGCCACCAGCAGAACAGGGACAGATGGCTACACCTTC
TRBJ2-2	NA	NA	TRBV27	CASSLMGTANTGELFF	TGTGCCAGCAGTTTAATGGGTACAGCTAACACCGGGGAGCTGTTTTTT
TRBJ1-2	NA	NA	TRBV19	CASSISGSNYGYTF	TGTGCCAGTAGTATCTCGGGTTCTAACTATGGCTACACCTTC
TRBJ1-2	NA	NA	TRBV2	CASIQAGVNFMNYGYTF	TGTGCCAGCATTCAGGCAGGGGTTAATTTCATGAACTATGGCTACACCTTC
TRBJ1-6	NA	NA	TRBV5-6	CASSLEWADNSPLHF	TGTGCCAGCAGCTTGGAGTGGGCAGATAATTCACCCCTCCACTTT